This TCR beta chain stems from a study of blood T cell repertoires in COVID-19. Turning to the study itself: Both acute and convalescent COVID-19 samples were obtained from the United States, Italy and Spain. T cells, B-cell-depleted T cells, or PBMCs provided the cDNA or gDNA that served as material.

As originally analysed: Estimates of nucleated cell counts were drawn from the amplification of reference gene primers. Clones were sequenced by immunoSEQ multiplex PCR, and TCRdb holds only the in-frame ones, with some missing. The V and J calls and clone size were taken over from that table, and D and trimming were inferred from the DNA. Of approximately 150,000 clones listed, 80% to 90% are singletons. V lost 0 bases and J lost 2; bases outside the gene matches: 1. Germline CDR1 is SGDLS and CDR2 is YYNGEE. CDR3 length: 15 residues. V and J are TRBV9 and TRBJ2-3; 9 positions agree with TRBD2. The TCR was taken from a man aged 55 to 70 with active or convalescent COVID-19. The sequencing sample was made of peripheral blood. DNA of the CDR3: TGTGCCAGCAGCGTAGGACTAGCGGTCACAGATACGCAGTATTTT. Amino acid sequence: CASSVGLAVTDTQYF. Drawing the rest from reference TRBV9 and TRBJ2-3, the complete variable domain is DSGVTQTPKHLITATGQRVTLRCSPRSGDLSVYWYQQSLDQGLQFLIQYYNGEERAKGNILERFSAQQFPDLHSELNLSSLELGDSALYFCASSVGLAVTDTQYFGPGTRLTVL.